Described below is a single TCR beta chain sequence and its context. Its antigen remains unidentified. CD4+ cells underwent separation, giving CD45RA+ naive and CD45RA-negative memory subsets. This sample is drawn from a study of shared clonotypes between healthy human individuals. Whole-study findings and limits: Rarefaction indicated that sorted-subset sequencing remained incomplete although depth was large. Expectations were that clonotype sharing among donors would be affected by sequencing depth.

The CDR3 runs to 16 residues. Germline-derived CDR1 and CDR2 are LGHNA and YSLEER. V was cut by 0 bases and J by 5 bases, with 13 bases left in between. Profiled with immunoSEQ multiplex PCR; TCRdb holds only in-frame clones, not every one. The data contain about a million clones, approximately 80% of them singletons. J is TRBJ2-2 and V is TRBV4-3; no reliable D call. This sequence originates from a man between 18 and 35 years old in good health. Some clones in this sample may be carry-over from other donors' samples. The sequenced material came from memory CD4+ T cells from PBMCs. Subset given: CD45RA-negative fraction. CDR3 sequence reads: CASSQDRVGRTGELFF. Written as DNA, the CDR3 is TGCGCCAGCAGCCAAGATCGTGTGGGAAGGACCGGGGAGCTGTTTTTT.